These 29 T cell receptor beta chains were all obtained from the same sample, sequenced in a study of OX40 agonist ivuxolimab in advanced cancers. Method: immunoSEQ multiplex PCR; TCRdb's copy keeps in-frame clones and lacks some. The table includes roughly 64,000 clones, 85% to 95% detected once. Here the sequenced sample was CD4+ or CD8+ T cells sorted from blood, taken in a trial of the OX40 agonist ivuxolimab. Source of these receptors: an adult with an advanced solid tumor such as melanoma, head and neck, liver or kidney cancer.

Only one count was recorded for this clone. This rearrangement joins TRBV9 to TRBJ2-3, with a tentative D call TRBD1 (6 bases). V was cut by 4 bases and J by 5 bases, with 20 bases left in between. The CDR3 is made up of 16 amino acids. CDR1 and CDR2 (germline): SGDLS, YYNGEE. CDR3 in amino acids: CASSTRTQGVQDTQYF. CDR3 in DNA: TGTGCCAGCAGCACAAGGACACAGGGAGTACAAGATACGCAGTATTTT.

This clone was recorded a few times. This rearrangement joins TRBV11-2 to TRBJ2-7; 11 bases align to TRBD2. The length of the CDR3 is 15 residues. J lost 2 bases, V lost 5 bases, and 5 bases had no gene match. Germline V gene sequence: CDR1 SGHAT, CDR2 FQNNGV. CDR3 sequence: CASSTRLAGTYEQYF. DNA for the CDR3: TGTGCCAGCAGCACCAGACTAGCGGGGACCTACGAGCAGTACTTC.

J is TRBJ2-7 and V is TRBV15, with 8 nucleotides matching TRBD2. The trim removed 2 bases at V and 5 bases at J, leaving 8 bases unmatched. CDR3 length: 15 amino acids. Germline-derived CDR1 and CDR2 are LNHNV and YYDKDF (reference sequence). CDR3 nucleotides: TGTGCCACCAGCAGAAAATCGGCGGGAGGTAACGAGCAGTACTTC. Protein product: CATSRKSAGGNEQYF.

V is TRBV27 and J is TRBJ2-1; TRBD1 matches at 9 bases. Germline CDR1 is MNHEY and CDR2 is SMNVEV (reference sequence). Germline trimming cut 1 base from V and 9 bases from J; bases unmatched to any gene: 7. The CDR3 spans 15 residues. Here the CDR3 reads CASSLLGGQGTEQFF. The CDR3 bases are TGTGCCAGCAGTTTATTAGGGGGACAGGGTACTGAGCAGTTCTTC.

The V gene is TRBV18, the J gene TRBJ2-1, with 8 positions matching TRBD2. Germline CDR1 and CDR2: KGHSH and LQKENI. Losses at the gene ends were 4 bases for V and 10 bases for J; bases not matched to a gene: 12. This CDR3 has 15 residues. The CDR3 is CASSLQGTSGGEQFF. CDR3 nucleotides: TGTGCCAGCTCACTACAGGGCACCTCGGGGGGGGAGCAGTTCTTC. Looking up the rest from reference TRBV18 and TRBJ2-1 gives the full variable domain: NAGVMQNPRHLVRRRGQEARLRCSPMKGHSHVYWYRQLPEEGLKFMVYLQKENIIDESGMPKERFSAEFPKEGPSILRIQQVVRGDSAAYFCASSLQGTSGGEQFFGPGTRLTVL.

The rearrangement uses TRBV11-3 and TRBJ1-1; D gene uncertain. The germline V gene encodes CDR1 SGHNT and CDR2 YENEEA. The CDR3 consists of 13 residues. Trimming shortened V by 4 bases and J by 4 bases, and 10 bases separated the two germline ends. The CDR3 DNA reads TGTGCCAGCAGCTGGACCCGGGGCACTGAAGCTTTCTTT. Protein sequence: CASSWTRGTEAFF.

This clone was found a few times. The chain joins TRBV10-3 to TRBJ2-3, with D hard to call. Trimming removed 8 bases from V and 6 bases from J, with 12 bases in between. The germline V gene encodes CDR1 ENHRY and CDR2 SYGVKD. The CDR3 runs to 12 residues. CDR3 sequence: CAIAGLEDTQYF. The CDR3 bases are TGTGCCATCGCCGGTCTTGAGGATACGCAGTATTTT.

The chain recombines TRBV5-4 with TRBJ2-2; 7 bases are a match to TRBD1. V lost 1 base, J lost 3 bases, and 3 bases stayed unmatched. This CDR3 contains 15 residues. Germline values: CDR1 SGHNT, CDR2 YYREEE (reference sequence). Here the CDR3 DNA reads TGTGCCAGCAGCTTGCGGCAGGGGGACACCGGGGAGCTGTTTTTT. Amino acids: CASSLRQGDTGELFF.

This sequence joins TRBV19 and TRBJ1-5; 8 nucleotides match TRBD1. Trimming at V came to 4 bases and at J to 1 base, leaving 3 bases not matched to a gene. This CDR3 is 15 amino acids long. The germline V gene has CDR1 LNHDA and CDR2 SQIVND (reference sequence). The CDR3 protein is CASSTDRGSNQPQHF. The CDR3 bases are TGTGCCAGTAGTACCGACAGGGGCAGCAATCAGCCCCAGCATTTT. Using reference TRBV19 and TRBJ1-5 for the parts outside the CDR3, the full variable domain is DGGITQSPKYLFRKEGQNVTLSCEQNLNHDAMYWYRQDPGQGLRLIYYSQIVNDFQKGDIAEGYSVSREKKESFPLTVTSAQKNPTAFYLCASSTDRGSNQPQHFGDGTRLSIL.

This chain joins TRBV10-1 and TRBJ2-7; 12 nucleotides align to TRBD2. CDR3 length equals 14 residues. The V gene's germline CDR1 is WNHNN and CDR2 SYGVQD (reference sequence). V was pared by 6 bases and J by 3 bases, with 3 bases of the junction left unmatched. The CDR3 spells CASSKTSGSYEQYF. The DNA of the CDR3 is TGCGCCAGCAGCAAGACTAGCGGGAGCTACGAGCAGTACTTC.

The chain is built from TRBV5-1 and TRBJ2-2; 8 bases line up with TRBD1. CDR3 length: 15 residues. The ends lost 4 bases at V and 7 bases at J; junction bases unmatched: 9. Germline V gene data show CDR1 as SGHRS and CDR2 as YFSETQ. This chain's CDR3 is CASSKLTGVVGELFF. The DNA for the CDR3 is TGCGCCAGCAGCAAACTGACAGGGGTGGTCGGGGAGCTGTTTTTT.

The V gene is TRBV11-3, the J gene TRBJ2-1, with D perhaps matching TRBD2 (6 bases). The CDR3 totals 15 residues. The V gene's germline CDR1 is SGHNT and CDR2 YENEEA. The V gene lost 4 bases and the J gene lost 6 bases, with 16 bases spanning the gap. CDR3 sequence (DNA): TGTGCCAGCAGCTCCCCGGGACTTAGCATCAATGAGCAGTTCTTC. It translates to CASSSPGLSINEQFF.

The V call is TRBV7-9, the J call TRBJ2-1; D may be TRBD2 (6 bases). CDR3 length equals 14 residues. CDR1 is SEHNR and CDR2 is FQNEAQ in the germline V gene (reference sequence). Deletions cut 3 bases from V and 8 bases from J, with 14 bases between. In nucleotides, the CDR3 is TGTGCCAGCAGCTTGGGAGTTTGGAGGGATGAGCAGTTCTTC. It is translated as CASSLGVWRDEQFF.

The V and J genes are TRBV6-6 and TRBJ1-6; D is undetermined. Trimming left V 2 bases short and J 10 bases short, with 6 bases between. CDR1 MNHNY and CDR2 SVGAGI come from the germline V gene (reference sequence). The CDR3 consists of 12 residues. CDR3 amino acids: CASSYESSPLHF. In nucleotides, the CDR3 is TGTGCCAGCAGTTACGAGTCCTCACCCCTCCACTTT.

V is TRBV15 and J is TRBJ2-3; D possibly corresponds to TRBD2 (6 bases). CDR1 and CDR2 (germline): LNHNV, YYDKDF (reference sequence). V dropped 4 bases and J dropped 0 bases, with 14 bases sitting between them. This CDR3 is 16 amino acids long. CDR3 bases: TGTGCCACCAGCAAACTCCGGGAGACTAGCACAGATACGCAGTATTTT. Protein product: CATSKLRETSTDTQYF.

The CDR3 sequence is CASSRSGENYEQYF. In DNA form, the CDR3 reads TGTGCCAGCAGCCGTAGCGGTGAGAACTACGAGCAGTACTTC. This chain uses TRBV5-5 with TRBJ2-7; tentatively, D is TRBD2 (6 bases). Germline-derived CDR1 and CDR2 are SGHKS and YYEKEE (reference sequence). This CDR3 region has 14 residues. V lost 4 bases and J 3 bases, leaving 14 bases between the germline ends. The complete variable domain, with remaining parts taken from reference TRBV5-5 and TRBJ2-7, reads DAGVTQSPTHLIKTRGQQVTLRCSPISGHKSVSWYQQVLGQGPQFIFQYYEKEERGRGNFPDRFSARQFPNYSSELNVNALLLGDSALYLCASSRSGENYEQYFGPGTRLTVT.

CDR3 nucleotide sequence: TGTGCCAGCCTACGGGGGGGGGCTCGCAATCAGCCCCAGCATTTT. Translated, it gives CASLRGGARNQPQHF. The gene calls are TRBV28 and TRBJ1-5; tentatively, D is TRBD1 (6 bases). CDR3 length equals 15 residues. Per the germline V gene, CDR1 is MDHEN and CDR2 is SYDVKM. Trimming shortened V by 8 bases and J by 2 bases, and 16 bases separated the two germline ends.

The chain employs TRBV5-6 and TRBJ1-5; D is unresolved. V lost 2 bases to trimming and J lost 1 base, with 19 bases between them. In germline, CDR1 is SGHDT, CDR2 YYEEEE. The CDR3 sequence is 18 residues long. Written as DNA, the CDR3 is TGTGCCAGCAGCTTTACCCCAGCAGGCCTTCGGAGCAATCAGCCCCAGCATTTT. The encoded protein is CASSFTPAGLRSNQPQHF.

In its sample, this clone was seen a few times. The rearrangement joins TRBV10-3 to TRBJ2-7; D not certain. Trimming left V 6 bases short and J 2 bases short, with 5 bases between. CDR1 is ENHRY, CDR2 SYGVKD, per germline. This CDR3 has 11 residues. CDR3 DNA: TGTGCCATCAGACAGACCTACGAGCAGTACTTC. Translating it yields CAIRQTYEQYF.

DNA for the CDR3: TGTGCCAGCAGCGCCTCTAGCACAGATACGCAGTATTTT. Translating it yields CASSASSTDTQYF. The chain recombines TRBV5-4 with TRBJ2-3, with D uncertain. The V and J ends lost 4 bases and 0 bases respectively, with 6 bases between them. The CDR3 covers 13 residues. Per germline, CDR1 SGHNT and CDR2 YYREEE (reference sequence). The entire variable domain, with the rest obtained from reference TRBV5-4 and TRBJ2-3, is as follows: ETGVTQSPTHLIKTRGQQVTLRCSSQSGHNTVSWYQQALGQGPQFIFQYYREEENGRGNFPPRFSGLQFPNYSSELNVNALELDDSALYLCASSASSTDTQYFGPGTRLTVL.

V gene TRBV27 combines with J gene TRBJ2-3; D is possibly TRBD2 (7 bases). The germline V and J ends were trimmed by 7 bases and 0 bases, with 14 bases remaining between them. Germline assignment: CDR1 MNHEY and CDR2 SMNVEV (reference sequence). The CDR3 has 15 amino acids. CDR3 sequence reads: CASTLGGRSTDTQYF. For the CDR3, the DNA is TGTGCCAGCACTCTCGGGGGGCGCAGCACAGATACGCAGTATTTT.

This chain joins TRBV11-2 and TRBJ2-3; 7 nucleotides match TRBD1. The CDR3 totals 15 residues. V lost 5 bases, J lost 1 base, and 6 bases stayed unmatched. Germline V gives CDR1 SGHAT, CDR2 FQNNGV. The CDR3 loop reads CASSTDRTRTDTQYF. The DNA of the CDR3 is TGTGCCAGCAGCACGGACAGGACCCGCACAGATACGCAGTATTTT.

This clone was recorded a few times. This chain links TRBV5-6 with TRBJ2-2; tentative D call: TRBD2 (5 bases). Germline V gives CDR1 SGHDT, CDR2 YYEEEE. The CDR3 consists of 16 residues. Trimming removed 4 bases at V and 0 bases at J, with 13 bases between. The CDR3, as DNA: TGTGCCAGCAGCACCGCTAGCCTCCCGAACACCGGGGAGCTGTTTTTT. Encoded protein: CASSTASLPNTGELFF.

Only a few counts were recorded for this clone. In DNA form, the CDR3 reads TGTGCCAGCAGTTACCAGGGGCGCAATCAGTACTTC. Protein: CASSYQGRNQYF. This chain connects TRBV7-2 to TRBJ2-4; tentatively, D is TRBD1 (6 bases). Germline V gene sequence: CDR1 SGHTA, CDR2 FQGNSA. The CDR3 runs to 12 residues. V was trimmed by 6 bases and J by 12 bases, leaving 15 bases between them.

In this sample, this clone turned up a few times. The chain uses TRBV7-8 and TRBJ1-5; possible D gene TRBD1, 5 bases. The CDR3 runs to 15 residues. The V and J ends lost 4 bases and 10 bases respectively, with 20 bases between them. Germline CDR1 and CDR2: SGHVS and FQNEAQ. The CDR3 is CASSSIATESAPQHF. In DNA form, the CDR3 reads TGTGCCAGCAGCTCCATCGCGACAGAATCAGCTCCCCAGCATTTT. Full variable domain (outside the CDR3, taken from reference TRBV7-8 and TRBJ1-5): GAGVSQSPRYKVAKRGQDVALRCDPISGHVSLFWYQQALGQGPEFLTYFQNEAQLDKSGLPSDRFFAERPEGSVSTLKIQRTQQEDSAVYLCASSSIATESAPQHFGDGTRLSIL.

This chain joins TRBV7-2 and TRBJ1-4; tentative D call: TRBD1 (6 bases). CDR1 SGHTA and CDR2 FQGNSA come from the germline V gene. V was trimmed by 5 bases and J by 2 bases, leaving 12 bases between them. The length of the CDR3 is 15 residues. The CDR3 reads CASSRVTGTNEKLFF. The CDR3 nucleotides are TGTGCCAGCAGCAGGGTTACAGGGACTAATGAAAAACTGTTTTTT.

V is TRBV4-3 and J is TRBJ2-3; TRBD2 agrees at 10 bases. There are 18 residues in the CDR3. Germline values: CDR1 LGHNA, CDR2 YSLEER. Germline trimming cut 0 bases from V and 5 bases from J; bases unmatched to any gene: 11. DNA of the CDR3: TGCGCCAGCAGCCAAGATCTAACTAGCGGGACGAGGGGAGATACGCAGTATTTT. Its translation is CASSQDLTSGTRGDTQYF.

V is TRBV27 and J is TRBJ2-7; 9 nucleotides agree with TRBD1. V shed 10 bases, J shed 6 bases, and the junction held 10 bases outside the gene matches. Germline V gene data show CDR1 as MNHEY and CDR2 as SMNVEV (reference sequence). The CDR3 runs to 13 residues. CDR3 protein: CATGGTGRSEQYF. The CDR3 DNA sequence: TGTGCCACAGGGGGGACAGGGAGATCCGAGCAGTACTTC.

This clone is a singleton in its sample. In DNA form, the CDR3 reads TGTGCCAGCAGAACACAGGGGTTCGGGGAGCTGTTTTTT. It specifies CASRTQGFGELFF. This sequence joins TRBV5-5 and TRBJ2-2, with 7 bases identical to TRBD1. The ends lost 5 bases at V and 7 bases at J; junction bases unmatched: 5. Germline CDR1 and CDR2: SGHKS and YYEKEE (reference sequence). This CDR3 is 13 amino acids long.